The rows below give T cell receptor beta chains drawn from one sample of a study of blood T cell repertoires in COVID-19. Only in-frame clones appear in the TCRdb table, and some are missing; sequencing was by immunoSEQ multiplex PCR. The sample has tens of thousands of clones, approximately 85% seen once. The sample consisted of peripheral blood. The receptors were gathered from a human donor in a cohort sampled during active COVID-19. The CDR3 runs from the conserved cysteine through the conserved F or W. The order of the fields is D gene, CDR3 length, V gene, J gene, clone size, CDR3 protein, CDR3 DNA. A D gene is named only where the DNA matches it firmly. The size field is filled for only some rows; it gives once, few, many or a size class.

d_gene: .; len: 15; v_gene: TRBV5-1; j_gene: TRBJ2-3; abundance: once; CDR3aa: CASRPRSTSTDTQYF; CDR3nt: TGCGCCAGCAGGCCCCGGAGTACTAGCACAGATACGCAGTATTTT
d_gene: .; len: 13; v_gene: TRBV7-2; j_gene: TRBJ1-2; abundance: .; CDR3aa: CASTLDSNYGYTF; CDR3nt: TGTGCCAGCACCCTCGACTCTAACTATGGCTACACCTTC
d_gene: TRBD2; len: 16; v_gene: TRBV5-4; j_gene: TRBJ2-3; abundance: .; CDR3aa: CASSAGGLRSTDTQYF; CDR3nt: TGTGCCAGCAGCGCGGGGGGCCTAAGAAGCACAGATACGCAGTATTTT
d_gene: TRBD2; len: 15; v_gene: TRBV5-5; j_gene: TRBJ2-3; abundance: .; CDR3aa: CATQEGLAVLDTQYF; CDR3nt: TGTGCCACCCAAGAAGGACTAGCGGTTTTGGATACGCAGTATTTT
d_gene: .; len: 15; v_gene: TRBV6-4; j_gene: TRBJ2-7; abundance: .; CDR3aa: CASREESSDCDEQYF; CDR3nt: TGTGCCAGCAGGGAAGAAAGCTCAGACTGTGACGAGCAGTACTTC
d_gene: .; len: 14; v_gene: TRBV6-5; j_gene: TRBJ1-1; abundance: .; CDR3aa: CASTQQLLNTEAFF; CDR3nt: TGTGCCAGCACCCAACAACTACTGAACACTGAAGCTTTCTTT
d_gene: .; len: 16; v_gene: TRBV27; j_gene: TRBJ1-5; abundance: once; CDR3aa: CASSLGAGGSNQPQHF; CDR3nt: TGTGCCAGCAGTTTAGGGGCGGGAGGAAGCAATCAGCCCCAGCATTTT
d_gene: TRBD1; len: 14; v_gene: TRBV2; j_gene: TRBJ1-1; abundance: .; CDR3aa: CASRGTGWNTEAFF; CDR3nt: TGTGCCAGCAGGGGGACAGGGTGGAACACTGAAGCTTTCTTT
d_gene: TRBD2; len: 15; v_gene: TRBV11-3; j_gene: TRBJ2-3; abundance: .; CDR3aa: CASSLGLAGADTQYF; CDR3nt: TGTGCCAGCAGCTTAGGACTAGCGGGGGCAGATACGCAGTATTTT
d_gene: .; len: 14; v_gene: TRBV3-1/TRBV3-2; j_gene: TRBJ2-5; abundance: .; CDR3aa: CASSQDPSLETQYF; CDR3nt: TGTGCCAGCAGCCAAGATCCTAGCTTGGAGACCCAGTACTTC